The 20 T cell receptor beta chains given below trace back to one sample, sequenced in a study of blood T cell repertoires in COVID-19. This table comes from immunoSEQ multiplex PCR, and its TCRdb copy is limited to in-frame clones, with some not included. Among approximately 230,000 clones, around 84% were seen once, and the ten largest hold 1.5% to 2%. Sequencing was done on a sample of PBMCs or T cells enriched from blood (not recorded which). The receptor set was obtained from a middle-aged man who had recovered from COVID-19.

The rearrangement uses TRBV10-3 and TRBJ2-3; TRBD2 agrees at 9 bases. J lost 4 bases, V lost 3 bases, and 5 bases had no gene match. The CDR3 is made up of 15 amino acids. The germline gives CDR1 ENHRY, CDR2 SYGVKD. The chain's CDR3 is CAISEAAGGPDTQYF. DNA for the CDR3: TGTGCCATCAGTGAAGCAGCGGGAGGCCCAGATACGCAGTATTTT.

This chain uses TRBV6-5 with TRBJ2-4; D is possibly TRBD1 (6 bases). Germline V CDR1 and CDR2: MNHEY, SVGAGI. The CDR3 consists of 14 residues. Trimming shortened V by 6 bases and J by 9 bases, and 18 bases separated the two germline ends. The CDR3 DNA is TGTGCCAGCAGCCGAGAACAGGGAATATCCATTCAGTACTTC. Its protein product is CASSREQGISIQYF.

The chain is built from TRBV30 and TRBJ1-6, with TRBD1 matching 7 bases. Trimming removed 4 bases from V and 8 bases from J; junction bases left unmatched: 8. The CDR3 consists of 14 residues. Per the germline V gene, CDR1 is GTSNPN and CDR2 is SVGIG (reference sequence). The CDR3 DNA reads TGTGCCTGGACCCTCGGCAGGGGGGATTCACCCCTCCACTTT. It translates to CAWTLGRGDSPLHF.

The chain employs TRBV5-4 and TRBJ1-2, with a weak D call TRBD1 (5 bases). Per the germline V gene, CDR1 is SGHNT and CDR2 is YYREEE (reference sequence). There are 16 residues in the CDR3. Trimming removed 4 bases from V and 4 bases from J, with 20 bases in between. This chain's CDR3 is CASSPSTTVLLYGYTF. The CDR3 coding sequence is TGTGCCAGCAGCCCTTCTACGACAGTGCTTCTCTATGGCTACACCTTC.

V usage is TRBV10-3 and J usage is TRBJ1-1; perhaps TRBD1 as D (5 bases). CDR1 is ENHRY, CDR2 SYGVKD, per germline. The CDR3 has 14 amino acids. Trimming took off 10 bases at V and 5 bases at J, with 20 bases between the two ends. The CDR3 is CATAGGGQGTEAFF. Written as DNA, the CDR3 is TGTGCCACCGCCGGCGGTGGTCAGGGAACTGAAGCTTTCTTT.

This clone was seen once. The V call is TRBV5-5, the J call TRBJ2-5, with a tentative D call TRBD2 (5 bases). V dropped 2 bases and J dropped 5 bases, with 13 bases sitting between them. This CDR3 contains 14 residues. Germline values: CDR1 SGHKS, CDR2 YYEKEE (reference sequence). Written as DNA, the CDR3 is TGTGCCAGCAGCTTAGGAGGAGTCGGGGAGACCCAGTACTTC. Translated: CASSLGGVGETQYF.

The gene calls are TRBV2 and TRBJ2-3; the D is unclear. CDR1 SNHLY and CDR2 FYNNEI come from the germline V gene. Trimming left V 5 bases short and J 5 bases short, with 5 bases between. The CDR3 is 11 amino acids. CDR3 in amino acids: CASSIKDTQYF. CDR3 DNA sequence: TGTGCCAGCAGTATTAAAGATACGCAGTATTTT.

The CDR3 nucleotides are TGTGCCAGCAGCGCTCGGGACAGAGAAATCTATGGCTACACCTTC. Amino acids: CASSARDREIYGYTF. This sequence joins TRBV7-2 and TRBJ1-2; 7 positions match TRBD1. The CDR3 contains 15 residues. Unmatched junction bases numbered 10, after V lost 5 bases and J lost 4 bases. Germline CDR1 reads SGHTA; CDR2 reads FQGNSA.

The chain joins TRBV12-3 or TRBV12-4 to TRBJ2-1; 8 bases align to TRBD2. CDR3 size: 11 residues. Germline trimming cut 6 bases from V and 14 bases from J; bases unmatched to any gene: 6. The CDR3 DNA reads TGTGCCAGCAGCCCCGGGGGGGCGGAGTTCTTC. Amino acid sequence: CASSPGGAEFF.

The genes are TRBV30 and TRBJ1-3; D is perhaps TRBD1 (6 bases). The V gene's germline CDR1 is GTSNPN and CDR2 SVGIG (reference sequence). The CDR3 runs to 14 residues. V was trimmed by 1 base and J by 3 bases, leaving 10 bases between them. The CDR3 spells CAWSDRANGNTIYF. The CDR3 DNA sequence: TGTGCCTGGAGTGACAGGGCTAATGGAAACACCATATATTTT.

J is TRBJ1-1 and V is TRBV9; D gene unclear. The CDR3 is 14 residues long. V was clipped by 0 bases and J by 3 bases, with 9 bases between them. The germline V gene encodes CDR1 SGDLS and CDR2 YYNGEE. In DNA form, the CDR3 reads TGTGCCAGCAGCGTAGGCGCTAGGTACACTGAAGCTTTCTTT. This gives the protein CASSVGARYTEAFF.

The chain employs TRBV30 and TRBJ1-1, with D tentatively TRBD1 (5 bases). The CDR3 totals 13 residues. Germline V gives CDR1 GTSNPN, CDR2 SVGIG (reference sequence). Between the trimmed V and J ends, which lost 4 bases and 6 bases, there was a span of 15 bases. This CDR3 reads CAWIQGFDSEAFF. The CDR3 coding sequence is TGTGCCTGGATCCAGGGTTTTGATTCTGAAGCTTTCTTT.

The V and J genes are TRBV24-1 and TRBJ1-2, with unresolved D. Germline CDR1 and CDR2: KGHDR and SFDVKD. The CDR3 is 14 amino acids. V gave up 0 bases and J gave up 7 bases, with 11 bases separating them. The CDR3 DNA sequence: TGTGCCACCAGTGATTTGCAACATACCAGTGGCTACACCTTC. Translated, it gives CATSDLQHTSGYTF.

V is TRBV6-1 and J is TRBJ1-2, with unresolved D. The CDR3 totals 14 residues. The germline V gene has CDR1 MNHNS and CDR2 SASEGT. The V end lost 2 bases, the J end lost 3 bases, and 10 bases lay between the germline ends. This CDR3 is CASSELGRDYGYTF. In nucleotides, the CDR3 is TGTGCCAGCAGTGAACTTGGCCGGGACTATGGCTACACCTTC.

The chain employs TRBV7-3 and TRBJ1-1; 7 bases fit TRBD1. Germline lookup yields CDR1 SGHTA and CDR2 FQGTGA. CDR3 length: 14 amino acids. J gave up 5 bases and V 2 bases, and 5 bases lay outside the gene matches. CDR3 amino acids: CASSLEGARTEAFF. The CDR3 coding sequence is TGTGCCAGCAGCTTAGAGGGGGCACGTACTGAAGCTTTCTTT.

The chain is built from TRBV6-5 and TRBJ1-5; a weak D match, TRBD1 (5 bases). Germline V gene sequence: CDR1 MNHEY, CDR2 SVGAGI. The CDR3 extends over 14 amino acids. Trimming left V 5 bases short and J 7 bases short, with 15 bases between. CDR3 sequence reads: CASSNRGLAQPQHF. DNA for the CDR3: TGTGCCAGCAGTAATAGGGGCTTAGCCCAGCCCCAGCATTTT.

The J gene is TRBJ1-1, the V gene TRBV19; no definite D call. CDR1 LNHDA and CDR2 SQIVND come from the germline V gene (reference sequence). The CDR3 spans 11 residues. V lost 3 bases to trimming and J lost 8 bases, with 7 bases between them. CDR3 amino acids: CASSMGTEAFF. The CDR3 coding sequence is TGTGCCAGTAGTATGGGCACCGAAGCTTTCTTT.

This clone was observed a few times. This sequence joins TRBV5-8 and TRBJ1-5; TRBD1 might be the D (6 bases). The germline V gene has CDR1 SGHTS and CDR2 YDEGEE. The CDR3 covers 14 residues. The V end was cut by 5 bases, the J end by 8 bases, with 17 bases between. CDR3: CASSLQGGTEPQHF. DNA of the CDR3: TGTGCCAGCAGTTTACAGGGAGGGACGGAGCCCCAGCATTTT.

This chain joins TRBV27 and TRBJ1-5; 7 bases map to TRBD1. There are 16 residues in the CDR3. Germline V gene data show CDR1 as MNHEY and CDR2 as SMNVEV (reference sequence). V dropped 9 bases and J dropped 0; count of bases not matched to a gene: 11. The DNA of the CDR3 is TGTGCCAGGGCAGGCAAACAGGGGTATAGCAATCAGCCCCAGCATTTT. Encoded protein: CARAGKQGYSNQPQHF.

The chain recombines TRBV5-5 with TRBJ1-1, with D tentatively TRBD1 (5 bases). Per germline, CDR1 SGHKS and CDR2 YYEKEE (reference sequence). The CDR3 has 15 residues. With 4 bases removed from V and 6 bases from J, the gap between germline ends came to 19 bases. In nucleotides, the CDR3 is TGTGCCAGCAGCGGGGCTGGTATGATCTCCGCTGAAGCTTTCTTT. It yields the protein CASSGAGMISAEAFF.